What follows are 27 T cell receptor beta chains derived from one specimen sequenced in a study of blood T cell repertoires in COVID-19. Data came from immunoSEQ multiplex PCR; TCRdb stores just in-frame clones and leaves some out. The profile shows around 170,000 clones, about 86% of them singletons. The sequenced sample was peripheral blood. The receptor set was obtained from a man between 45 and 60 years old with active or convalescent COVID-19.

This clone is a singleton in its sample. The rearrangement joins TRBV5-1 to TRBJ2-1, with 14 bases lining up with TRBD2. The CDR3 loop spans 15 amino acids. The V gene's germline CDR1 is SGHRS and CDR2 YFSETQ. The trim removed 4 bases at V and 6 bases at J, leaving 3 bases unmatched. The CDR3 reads CASSGGLAGVNEQFF. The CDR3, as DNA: TGCGCCAGCAGCGGGGGACTAGCGGGAGTCAATGAGCAGTTCTTC.

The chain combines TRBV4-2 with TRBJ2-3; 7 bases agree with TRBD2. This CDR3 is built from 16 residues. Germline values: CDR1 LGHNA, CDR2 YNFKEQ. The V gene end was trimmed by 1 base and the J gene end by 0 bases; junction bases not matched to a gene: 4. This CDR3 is CASSQVGGSSTDTQYF. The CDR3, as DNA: TGTGCCAGCAGCCAAGTGGGAGGGAGTAGCACAGATACGCAGTATTTT.

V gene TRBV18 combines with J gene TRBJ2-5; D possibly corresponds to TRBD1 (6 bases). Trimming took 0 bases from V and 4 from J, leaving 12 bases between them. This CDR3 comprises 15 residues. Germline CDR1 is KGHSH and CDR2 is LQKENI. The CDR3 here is CASSPPGTPRETQYF. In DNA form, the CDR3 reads TGTGCCAGCTCACCACCCGGGACACCAAGAGAGACCCAGTACTTC.

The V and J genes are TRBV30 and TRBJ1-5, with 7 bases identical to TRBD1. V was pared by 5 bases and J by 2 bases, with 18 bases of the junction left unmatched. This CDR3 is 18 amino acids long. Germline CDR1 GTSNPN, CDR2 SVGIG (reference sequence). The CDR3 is CAWSIGQEVTIGNQPQHF. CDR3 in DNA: TGTGCCTGGTCTATCGGACAGGAGGTTACTATAGGCAATCAGCCCCAGCATTTT.

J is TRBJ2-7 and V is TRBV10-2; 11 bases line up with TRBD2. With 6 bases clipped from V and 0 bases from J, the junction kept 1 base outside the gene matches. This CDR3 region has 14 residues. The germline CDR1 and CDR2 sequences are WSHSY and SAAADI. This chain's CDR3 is CASRLAGGSYEQYF. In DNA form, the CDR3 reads TGCGCCAGCAGGCTAGCGGGAGGCTCCTACGAGCAGTACTTC.

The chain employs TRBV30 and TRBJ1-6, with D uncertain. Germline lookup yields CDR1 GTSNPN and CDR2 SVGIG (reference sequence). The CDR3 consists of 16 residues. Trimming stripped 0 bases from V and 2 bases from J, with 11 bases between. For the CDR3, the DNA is TGTGCCTGGAGTGTGCTGGGCGAAGCCTATAATTCACCCCTCCACTTT. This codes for CAWSVLGEAYNSPLHF.

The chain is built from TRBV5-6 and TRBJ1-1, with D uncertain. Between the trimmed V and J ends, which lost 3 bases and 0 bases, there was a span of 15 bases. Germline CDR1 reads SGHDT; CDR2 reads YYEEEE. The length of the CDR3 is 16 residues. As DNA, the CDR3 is TGTGCCAGCAGCTATATAACAGAAAGCCTGAACACTGAAGCTTTCTTT. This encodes CASSYITESLNTEAFF.

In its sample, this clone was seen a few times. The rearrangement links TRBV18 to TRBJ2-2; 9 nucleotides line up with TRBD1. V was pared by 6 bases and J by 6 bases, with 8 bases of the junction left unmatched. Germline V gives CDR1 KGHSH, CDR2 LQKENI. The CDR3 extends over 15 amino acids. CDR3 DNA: TGTGCCAGCTCTCCGGGACAGGGTCGAGCCGGGGAGCTGTTTTTT. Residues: CASSPGQGRAGELFF.

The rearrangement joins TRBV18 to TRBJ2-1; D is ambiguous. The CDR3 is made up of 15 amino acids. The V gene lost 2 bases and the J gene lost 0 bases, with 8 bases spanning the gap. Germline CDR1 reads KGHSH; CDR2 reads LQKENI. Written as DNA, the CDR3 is TGTGCCAGCTCACCAGGCGGAAGCTCCTACAATGAGCAGTTCTTC. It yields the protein CASSPGGSSYNEQFF.

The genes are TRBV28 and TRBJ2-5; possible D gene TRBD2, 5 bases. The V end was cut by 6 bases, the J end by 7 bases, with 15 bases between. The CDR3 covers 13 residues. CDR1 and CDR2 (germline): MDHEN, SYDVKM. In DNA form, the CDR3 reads TGTGCCAGCAGAACAGACCCCCGGGGGACCCAGTACTTC. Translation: CASRTDPRGTQYF. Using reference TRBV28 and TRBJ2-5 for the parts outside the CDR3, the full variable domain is DVKVTQSSRYLVKRTGEKVFLECVQDMDHENMFWYRQDPGLGLRLIYFSYDVKMKEKGDIPEGYSVSREKKERFSLILESASTNQTSMYLCASRTDPRGTQYFGPGTRLLVL.

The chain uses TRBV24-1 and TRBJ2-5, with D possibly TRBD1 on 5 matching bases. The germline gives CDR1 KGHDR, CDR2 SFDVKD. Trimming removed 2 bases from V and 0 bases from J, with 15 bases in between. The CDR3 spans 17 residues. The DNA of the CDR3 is TGTGCCACCAGTGATTCCTCACCGACAGAGTACCAAGAGACCCAGTACTTC. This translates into CATSDSSPTEYQETQYF.

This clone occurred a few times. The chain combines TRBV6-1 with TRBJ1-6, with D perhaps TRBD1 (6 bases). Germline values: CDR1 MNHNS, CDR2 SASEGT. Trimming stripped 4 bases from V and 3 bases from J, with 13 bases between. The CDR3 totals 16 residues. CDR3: CASSGDMQYYNSPLHF. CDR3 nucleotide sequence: TGTGCCAGCAGTGGGGACATGCAATACTATAATTCACCCCTCCACTTT.

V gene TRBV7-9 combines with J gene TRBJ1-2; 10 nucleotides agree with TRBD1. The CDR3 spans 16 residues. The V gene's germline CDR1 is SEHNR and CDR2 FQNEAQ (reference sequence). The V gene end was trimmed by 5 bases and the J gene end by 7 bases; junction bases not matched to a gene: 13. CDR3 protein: CASSHEVTGGVGGYTF. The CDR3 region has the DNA TGTGCCAGCAGCCACGAGGTGACAGGGGGCGTCGGTGGCTACACCTTC.

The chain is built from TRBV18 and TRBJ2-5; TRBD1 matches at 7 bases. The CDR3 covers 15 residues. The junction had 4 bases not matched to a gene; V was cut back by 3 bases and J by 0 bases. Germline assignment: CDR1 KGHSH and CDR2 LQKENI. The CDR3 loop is CASSPPGQYQETQYF. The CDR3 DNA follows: TGTGCCAGCTCACCTCCGGGACAGTACCAAGAGACCCAGTACTTC.

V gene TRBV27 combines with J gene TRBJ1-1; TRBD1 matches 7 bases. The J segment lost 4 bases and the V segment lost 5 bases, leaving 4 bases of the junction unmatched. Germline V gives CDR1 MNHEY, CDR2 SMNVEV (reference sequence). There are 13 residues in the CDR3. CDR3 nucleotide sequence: TGTGCCAGCAGTACGACAGGGTCCACTGAAGCTTTCTTT. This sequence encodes CASSTTGSTEAFF.

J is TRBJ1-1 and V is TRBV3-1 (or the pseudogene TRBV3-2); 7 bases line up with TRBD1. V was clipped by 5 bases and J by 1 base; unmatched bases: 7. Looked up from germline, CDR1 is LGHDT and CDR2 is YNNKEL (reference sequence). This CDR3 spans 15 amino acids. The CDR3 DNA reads TGTGCCAGCAGCGATACAGGGGCCGAGAACACTGAAGCTTTCTTT. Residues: CASSDTGAENTEAFF.

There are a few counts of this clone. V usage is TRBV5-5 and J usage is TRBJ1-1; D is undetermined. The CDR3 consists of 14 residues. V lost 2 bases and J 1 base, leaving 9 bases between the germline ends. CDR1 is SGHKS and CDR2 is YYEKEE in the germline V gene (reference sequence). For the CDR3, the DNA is TGTGCCAGCAGCTTCACCCCACAGAACACTGAAGCTTTCTTT. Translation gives CASSFTPQNTEAFF.

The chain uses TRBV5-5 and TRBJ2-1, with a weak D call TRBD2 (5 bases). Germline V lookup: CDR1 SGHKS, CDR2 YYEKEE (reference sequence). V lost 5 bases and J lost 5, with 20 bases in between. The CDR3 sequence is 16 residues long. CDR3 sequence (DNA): TGTGCCAGCAGTATGTCGGGGATATACATACACAATGAGCAGTTCTTC. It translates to CASSMSGIYIHNEQFF. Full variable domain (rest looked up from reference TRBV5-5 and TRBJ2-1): DAGVTQSPTHLIKTRGQQVTLRCSPISGHKSVSWYQQVLGQGPQFIFQYYEKEERGRGNFPDRFSARQFPNYSSELNVNALLLGDSALYLCASSMSGIYIHNEQFFGPGTRLTVL.

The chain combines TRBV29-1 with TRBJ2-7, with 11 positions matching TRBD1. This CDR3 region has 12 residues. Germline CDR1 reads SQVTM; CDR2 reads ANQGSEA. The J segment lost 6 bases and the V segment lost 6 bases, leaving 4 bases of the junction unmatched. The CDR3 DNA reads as TGCAGCGTGGGACAGGGGGGGGTCGAGCAGTACTTC. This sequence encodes CSVGQGGVEQYF.

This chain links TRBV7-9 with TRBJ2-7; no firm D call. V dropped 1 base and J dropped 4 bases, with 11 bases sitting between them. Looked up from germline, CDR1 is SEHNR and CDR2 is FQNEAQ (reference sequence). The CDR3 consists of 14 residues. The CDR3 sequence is CASSLGWAGYEQYF. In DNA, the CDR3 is TGTGCCAGCAGCTTAGGCTGGGCAGGATACGAGCAGTACTTC.

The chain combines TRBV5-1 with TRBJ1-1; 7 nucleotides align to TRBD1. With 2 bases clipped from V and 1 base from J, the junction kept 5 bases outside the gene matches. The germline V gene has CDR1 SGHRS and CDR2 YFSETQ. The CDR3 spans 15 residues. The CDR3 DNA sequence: TGCGCCAGCAGCTTCGACGGGACAGCGAACACTGAAGCTTTCTTT. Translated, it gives CASSFDGTANTEAFF. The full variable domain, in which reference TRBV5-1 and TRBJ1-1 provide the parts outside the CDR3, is KAGVTQTPRYLIKTRGQQVTLSCSPISGHRSVSWYQQTPGQGLQFLFEYFSETQRNKGNFPGRFSGRQFSNSRSEMNVSTLELGDSALYLCASSFDGTANTEAFFGQGTRLTVV.

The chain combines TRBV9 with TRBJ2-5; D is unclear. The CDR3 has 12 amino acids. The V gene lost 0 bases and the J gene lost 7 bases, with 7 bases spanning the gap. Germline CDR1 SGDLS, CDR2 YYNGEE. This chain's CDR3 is CASSVDRGTQYF. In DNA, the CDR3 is TGTGCCAGCAGCGTAGACCGAGGGACCCAGTACTTC.

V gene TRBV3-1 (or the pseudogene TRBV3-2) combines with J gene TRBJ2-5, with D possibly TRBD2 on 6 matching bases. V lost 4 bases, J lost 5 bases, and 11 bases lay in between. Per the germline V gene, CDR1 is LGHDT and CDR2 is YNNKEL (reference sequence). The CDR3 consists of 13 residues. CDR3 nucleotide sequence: TGTGCCAGCAGCCTCGGGAGAGCCGAGACCCAGTACTTC. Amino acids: CASSLGRAETQYF.

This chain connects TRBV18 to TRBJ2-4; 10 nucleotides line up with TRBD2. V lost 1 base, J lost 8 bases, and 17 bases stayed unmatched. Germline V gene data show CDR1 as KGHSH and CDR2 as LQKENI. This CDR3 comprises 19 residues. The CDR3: CASSPRKYEREGYFDIQYF. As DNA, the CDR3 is TGTGCCAGCTCACCACGCAAATACGAGCGGGAGGGTTATTTCGACATTCAGTACTTC.

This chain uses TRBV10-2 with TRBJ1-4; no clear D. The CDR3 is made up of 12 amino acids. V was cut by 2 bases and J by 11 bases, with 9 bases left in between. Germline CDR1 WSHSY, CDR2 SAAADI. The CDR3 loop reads CASSEAGFKLFF. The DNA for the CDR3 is TGCGCCAGCAGTGAGGCGGGGTTTAAACTGTTTTTT.

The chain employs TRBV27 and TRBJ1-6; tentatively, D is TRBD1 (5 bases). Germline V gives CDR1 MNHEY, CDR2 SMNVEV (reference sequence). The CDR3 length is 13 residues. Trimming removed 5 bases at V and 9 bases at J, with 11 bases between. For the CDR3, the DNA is TGTGCCAGCAGTATCAACCAGGGTTCACCCCTCCACTTT. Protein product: CASSINQGSPLHF.

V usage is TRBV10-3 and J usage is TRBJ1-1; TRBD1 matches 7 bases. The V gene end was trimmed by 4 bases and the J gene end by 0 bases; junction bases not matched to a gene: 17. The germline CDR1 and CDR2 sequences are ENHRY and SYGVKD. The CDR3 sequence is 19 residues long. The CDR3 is CAISGTTRQGRNMNTEAFF. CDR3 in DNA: TGTGCCATCAGTGGGACAACGAGACAGGGTCGAAACATGAACACTGAAGCTTTCTTT.